Presented here are 10 T cell receptor beta chains from one specimen sequenced in a study of Graves' ophthalmopathy and Graves' hyperthyroidism. Researchers took RNA transcripts and amplified TCR beta CDR3 regions from them. Amplification began with first-round RT-PCR using HTBI primers, then second-round multiplex PCR was performed. TCRdb reprocessed the multiplex PCR reads via MiXCR and lists one record per CDR3 protein. The table lists roughly 380,000 distinct CDR3 sequences, 15% of them singletons. Sequencing was performed on peripheral blood. Receptors originate from a woman aged 18-29 years with stable Graves' hyperthyroidism.

The V call is TRBV20-1, the J call TRBJ2-7, with D perhaps matching TRBD2 (7 bases). Per the germline V gene, CDR1 is DFQATT and CDR2 is SNEGSKA (reference sequence). V was clipped by 3 bases and J by 6 bases, with 18 bases between them. This CDR3 has 14 residues. The CDR3 spells CSASEGGGFGEQYF. The CDR3 DNA sequence: TGCAGTGCTAGCGAAGGGGGGGGGTTCGGCGAGCAGTACTTC.

V usage is TRBV12-3 or TRBV12-4 and J usage is TRBJ1-1, with D uncertain. V lost 1 base and J 5 bases, leaving 11 bases between the germline ends. This CDR3 has 14 amino acids. This CDR3 is CASSLGEGRTEAFF. Here the CDR3 DNA reads TGTGCCAGCAGTTTAGGGGAAGGGAGGACTGAAGCTTTCTTT.

Only a few counts were recorded for this clonotype. This may be a read error: a much more frequent sequence differs by one nucleotide. This chain uses TRBV12-3 or TRBV12-4 with TRBJ1-1; D not certain. The length of the CDR3 is 13 residues. Trimming pared 5 bases from V and 1 base from J, leaving 8 bases between. The CDR3 loop reads CASSNTENTEAFF. The CDR3, as DNA: TGTGCCAGCAGTAACACAGAGAACACTGAAGCTTTCTTT.

In this sample, this clonotype turned up many times. The rearrangement links TRBV2 to TRBJ2-7, with D unclear. The CDR3 extends over 13 amino acids. The ends were cut back, 11 bases at V and 2 bases at J, with 16 bases in the middle. Germline values: CDR1 SNHLY, CDR2 FYNNEI. The CDR3 nucleotides read TGTGCCGGACGGACGGATGAGCCCTACGAGCAGTACTTC. Its protein product is CAGRTDEPYEQYF.

This clonotype was observed many times. CDR3 region: CASSIPIGDRYF. The CDR3 nucleotides read TGTGCCAGCAGCATCCCCATCGGCGACAGGTACTTC. The gene calls are TRBV7-9 and TRBJ2-5; a weak D match, TRBD1 (5 bases). V lost 5 bases, J lost 13 bases, and 17 bases lay in between. From germline, CDR1 is SEHNR and CDR2 FQNEAQ (reference sequence). The CDR3 totals 12 residues.

This clonotype has a count of ten or more. The chain couples TRBV2 to TRBJ1-1, with 7 positions matching TRBD1. Per germline, CDR1 SNHLY and CDR2 FYNNEI. The trim removed 6 bases at V and 0 bases at J, leaving 1 base unmatched. This CDR3 contains 13 residues. CDR3 sequence: CASRGTVNTEAFF. CDR3 DNA: TGTGCCAGCAGGGGGACAGTGAACACTGAAGCTTTCTTT.

This chain links TRBV25-1 with TRBJ1-1; maybe TRBD1 (6 bases). The CDR3 is made up of 13 amino acids. V lost 3 bases, J lost 8 bases, and 13 bases lay in between. Germline V CDR1 and CDR2: MGHDK, SYGVNS. CDR3 in DNA: TGTGCCAGCAGTGATCCGGGGGCGAGGGAAGCTTTCTTT. Encoded protein: CASSDPGAREAFF. The whole variable domain, remainder taken from reference TRBV25-1 and TRBJ1-1, is EADIYQTPRYLVIGTGKKITLECSQTMGHDKMYWYQQDPGMELHLIHYSYGVNSTEKGDLSSESTVSRIRTEHFPLTLESARPSHTSQYLCASSDPGAREAFFGQGTRLTVV.

Note on this clonotype: A single base separates this from a much larger clone, so it may be a read error. The chain uses TRBV6-1 and TRBJ2-2, with a weak D call TRBD1 (5 bases). This CDR3 spans 13 amino acids. CDR1 and CDR2 (germline): MNHNS, SASEGT. The CDR3 DNA reads as TGTGCCTGCAGTGAACAGGACACCGGGGAGCTGTTTTTT. Protein sequence: CACSEQDTGELFF.

The chain uses TRBV30 and TRBJ1-1; perhaps TRBD1 as D (5 bases). Germline V gene lookup returns CDR1 GTSNPN and CDR2 SVGIG (reference sequence). This CDR3 is 14 amino acids long. Between the trimmed V and J ends, which lost 0 bases and 3 bases, there was a span of 11 bases. CDR3 coding DNA: TGTGCCTGGAGTGTAAGAATCAGGGACACTGAAGCTTTCTTT. This encodes CAWSVRIRDTEAFF.

This clonotype was counted ten times or more. The J gene is TRBJ1-2, the V gene TRBV11-2; D perhaps matches TRBD1 (6 bases). There are 12 residues in the CDR3. CDR1 is SGHAT, CDR2 FQNNGV, per germline. V dropped 5 bases and J dropped 9 bases, with 13 bases sitting between them. The CDR3 loop is CASSPGRDSYTF. CDR3 bases: TGTGCCAGCAGCCCGGGCAGGGACAGCTACACCTTC.